The subject of this entry is one T cell receptor (beta chain). This sample was taken from a study of T cell changes during pregnancy in multiple sclerosis. V gave up 2 bases and J gave up 8 bases, with 12 bases separating them. The CDR3 covers 14 residues. CDR1 is MNHNS and CDR2 is SASEGT in the germline V gene. Assay used: immunoSEQ multiplex PCR; TCRdb lists only in-frame clones, some missing. The sample records some 89,000 clones, around 93% being singletons. The origin of this receptor is a female donor with multiple sclerosis, enrolled in a pregnancy study. The sample was peripheral blood, taken in the third trimester of pregnancy. V gene TRBV6-1 combines with J gene TRBJ2-2, with D uncertain. CDR3 residues: CASSESQTQGELFF. CDR3 DNA: TGTGCCAGCAGTGAATCTCAAACGCAGGGGGAGCTGTTTTTT.